This T cell receptor (beta chain) was observed in a study of cytomegalovirus exposure and HLA in healthy donors. Looking at the study overall: Roughly 85 million unique TCRs from HLA-typed donors made up an early data release.

Deletions cut 3 bases from V and 3 bases from J, with 11 bases between. The germline CDR1 and CDR2 sequences are SEHNR and FQNEAQ (reference sequence). This CDR3 has 14 amino acids. The PCR ran on 60 Vbeta and 13 Jbeta primers. Generated by immunoSEQ multiplex PCR, the TCRdb table keeps only in-frame clones and is missing some. Of 150,000 to 200,000 clones listed, over 75% are singletons. Though nominally healthy at sampling, donors likely had unrecorded immune exposures. Sequences were obtained from PBMCs. The TCR was taken from a young man in good health and CMV-seropositive. V gene TRBV7-9 combines with J gene TRBJ1-1; D is perhaps TRBD1 (5 bases). Here the CDR3 reads CASSFPDTYTEAFF. The CDR3 DNA sequence: TGTGCCAGCAGCTTCCCGGACACCTACACTGAAGCTTTCTTT.